The TCR beta chain under discussion was sequenced for a study of response to subunit inactivated influenza vaccine (dated by TCRdb to the late 2010s). Concerning the study at large: To follow how T cells responded to a trivalent subunit inactivated influenza vaccine, the researchers relied on deep quantitative profiling of the T cell receptor repertoire.

The library was made by RT-PCR. Data came from an Illumina HiSeq 2500. The public sequencing data were trimmed at Q25 with fastp and processed into clonotypes with MiXCR by TCRdb, which kept only in-frame beta chains. Duplicate CDR3 protein sequences are folded into a single record with the most common DNA and genes. Here the sample has around 170,000 distinct CDR3 sequences; about 10% occur a single time. Of the sample, around 40% is held by the ten largest clones. The sample holds a few counts of this clonotype. Its cognate antigen has yet to be identified. No base-level quality is on record; no much larger clone is a single base apart. Findings and caveats that apply to the study as a whole: According to the authors, only a limited number of new T cells may be recruited by each seasonal influenza vaccination.

Via the germline V gene, CDR1 is ENHRY and CDR2 SYGVKD. From cysteine to phenylalanine, the CDR3 is 15 amino acids long. Only CDR3 DNA remains: 45 bases, in frame from the first base. Ends trimmed: V by 6 bases, J by 2 bases; bases unmatched to a gene: 8. The sequence derives from a man in his fifties or sixties who received an inactivated influenza vaccine. Donor details come from another sample of the same person, matched by shared clones. Sample: CD8+ T cells sorted from PBMCs, taken roughly 24 months after vaccination. The chain employs TRBV10-3 and TRBJ2-7; 9 junctional bases match TRBD1. The DNA sequence is TGTGCCATCAGAGAACAGGGGGCCCCTCCCTACGAGCAGTACTTC. This sequence encodes CAIREQGAPPYEQYF.